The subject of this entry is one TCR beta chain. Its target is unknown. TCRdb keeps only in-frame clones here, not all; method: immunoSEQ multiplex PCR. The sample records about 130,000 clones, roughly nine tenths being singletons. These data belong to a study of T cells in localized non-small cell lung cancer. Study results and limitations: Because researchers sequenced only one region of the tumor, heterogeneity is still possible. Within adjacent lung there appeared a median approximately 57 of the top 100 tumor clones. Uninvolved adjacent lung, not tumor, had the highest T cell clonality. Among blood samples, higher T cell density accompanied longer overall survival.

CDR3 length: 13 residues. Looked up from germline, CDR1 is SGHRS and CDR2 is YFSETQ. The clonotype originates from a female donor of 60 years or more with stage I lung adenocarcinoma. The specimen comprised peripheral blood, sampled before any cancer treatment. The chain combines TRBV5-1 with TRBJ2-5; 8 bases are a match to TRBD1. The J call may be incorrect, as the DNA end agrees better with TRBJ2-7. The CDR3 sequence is CASSFGTGYEQYF. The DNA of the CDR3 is TGCGCCAGCAGCTTTGGGACAGGCTACGAGCAGTACTTC.